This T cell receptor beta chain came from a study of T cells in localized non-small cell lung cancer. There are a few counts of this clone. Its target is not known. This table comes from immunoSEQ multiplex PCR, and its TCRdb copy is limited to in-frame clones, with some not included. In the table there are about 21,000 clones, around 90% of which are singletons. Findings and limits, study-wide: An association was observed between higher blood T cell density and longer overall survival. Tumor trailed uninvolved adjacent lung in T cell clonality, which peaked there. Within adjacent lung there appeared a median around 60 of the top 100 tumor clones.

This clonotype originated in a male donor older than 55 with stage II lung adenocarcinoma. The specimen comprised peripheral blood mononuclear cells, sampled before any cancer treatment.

The CDR3 spells CASSLTGGSSPLHF. The CDR3 region has the DNA TGCGCCAGCAGCTTAACAGGGGGCTCTTCACCCCTCCACTTT. This chain links TRBV5-1 with TRBJ1-6; TRBD1 matches at 9 bases. After removal of 2 bases from V and 9 bases from J, the junction contained 3 bases not matched to a gene. Germline V gives CDR1 SGHRS, CDR2 YFSETQ. The CDR3 runs to 14 residues.